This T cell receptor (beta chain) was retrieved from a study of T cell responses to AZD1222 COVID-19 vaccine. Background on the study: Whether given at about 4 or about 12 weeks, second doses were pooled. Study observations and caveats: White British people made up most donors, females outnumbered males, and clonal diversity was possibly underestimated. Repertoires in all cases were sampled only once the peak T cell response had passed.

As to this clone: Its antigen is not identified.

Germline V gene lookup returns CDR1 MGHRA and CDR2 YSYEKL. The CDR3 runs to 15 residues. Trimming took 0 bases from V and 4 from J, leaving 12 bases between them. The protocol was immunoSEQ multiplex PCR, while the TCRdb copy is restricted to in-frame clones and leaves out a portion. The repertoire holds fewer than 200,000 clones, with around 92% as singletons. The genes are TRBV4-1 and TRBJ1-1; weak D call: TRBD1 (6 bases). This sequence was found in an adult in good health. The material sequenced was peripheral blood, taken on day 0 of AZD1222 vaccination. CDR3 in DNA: TGCGCCAGCAGCCAAGATCTAGGAGGGGGCACTGAAGCTTTCTTT. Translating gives CASSQDLGGGTEAFF.